Listed below are T cell receptor beta chains from one sample, sequenced in a study of vaccination and CD4 T cells after COVID-19. TCRdb re-called the PCR reads through MiXCR, storing one row per CDR3 protein. Among just over 20,000 distinct CDR3 sequences listed, 43% were seen once. Their cognate antigens are unknown. The sample here was CD4+ T cells from blood, cultured in vitro, taken after SARS-CoV-2 vaccination. The source is a human donor who had recovered from COVID-19. The CDR3 runs from the conserved cysteine through the conserved F or W. D genes are given only for firm matches. The size of a clone is reported for some rows only, either as once, few or many, or as a class for expanded clones.

NA NA TRBJ2-6 TRBV5-6 CASSLRPGSLSGANVLTF TGTGCCAGCAGCTTGCGGCCAGGGAGTCTCTCTGGGGCCAACGTCCTGACTTTC
few TRBD2 TRBJ2-7 TRBV7-2 CASSLGPSGRSTSYEQYF TGTGCCAGCAGCTTAGGTCCTAGCGGGAGGTCCACTTCCTACGAGCAGTACTTC
few TRBD2 TRBJ2-5 TRBV27 CASSLSRGLAGGETQYF TGTGCCAGCAGTTTATCGAGAGGACTAGCGGGGGGTGAGACCCAGTACTTC
once TRBD1 TRBJ1-1 TRBV6-1 CASSGGRRTGSRTEAFF TGTGCCAGCAGTGGGGGTCGAAGGACAGGGAGCAGAACTGAAGCTTTCTTT
NA TRBD1 TRBJ1-2 TRBV20-1 CSARGVRDRANYGYTF TGCAGTGCTAGAGGCGTTAGGGACAGAGCTAACTATGGCTACACCTTC
NA TRBD1 TRBJ1-6 TRBV19 CASSPGQHNSPLHF TGTGCCAGTAGTCCGGGACAGCATAATTCACCCCTCCACTTT
NA TRBD1 TRBJ1-6 TRBV7-8 CASSLSDRVHNSPLHF TGTGCCAGCAGCTTAAGCGACAGGGTCCATAATTCACCCCTCCACTTT
NA NA TRBJ1-1 TRBV27 CASSFGGSLTEAFF TGTGCCAGCAGTTTTGGCGGATCGCTCACTGAAGCTTTCTTT
NA NA TRBJ1-6 TRBV4-1 CASSQEDGGDSPLHF TGCGCCAGCAGCCAAGAGGACGGGGGAGATTCACCCCTCCACTTT
NA NA TRBJ1-2 TRBV6-5 CASSYSNALIQSYGYTF TGTGCCAGCAGTTACTCGAATGCTCTAATCCAGAGCTATGGCTACACCTTC
NA NA TRBJ1-1 TRBV5-4 CASSLVSGTEAFF TGTGCCAGCAGCTTGGTTAGTGGGACTGAAGCTTTCTTT
NA TRBD1 TRBJ1-2 TRBV19 CASSSTSGTGAYGYTF TGTGCCAGTAGTAGTACCTCCGGGACAGGGGCCTATGGCTACACCTTC
NA TRBD2 TRBJ2-4 TRBV28 CASTGGEPKNIQYF TGTGCCAGCACTGGGGGGGAGCCCAAAAACATTCAGTACTTC